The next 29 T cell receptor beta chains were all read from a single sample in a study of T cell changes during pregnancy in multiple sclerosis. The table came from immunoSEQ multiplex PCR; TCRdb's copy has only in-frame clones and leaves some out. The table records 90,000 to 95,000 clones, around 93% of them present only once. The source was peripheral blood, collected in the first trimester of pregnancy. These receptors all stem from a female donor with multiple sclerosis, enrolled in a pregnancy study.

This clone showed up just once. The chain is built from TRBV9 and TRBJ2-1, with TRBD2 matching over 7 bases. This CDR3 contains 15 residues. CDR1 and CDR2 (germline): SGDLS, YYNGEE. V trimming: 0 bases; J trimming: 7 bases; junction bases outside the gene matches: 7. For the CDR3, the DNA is TGTGCCAGCAGCGTAGGGGGGGGGTTGGGTAATGAGCAGTTCTTC. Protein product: CASSVGGGLGNEQFF.

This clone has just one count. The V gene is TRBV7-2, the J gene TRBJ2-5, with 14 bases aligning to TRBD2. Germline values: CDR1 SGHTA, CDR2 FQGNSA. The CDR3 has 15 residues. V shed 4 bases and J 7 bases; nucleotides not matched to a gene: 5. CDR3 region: CASSWTSGGPGTQYF. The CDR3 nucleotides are TGTGCCAGCAGCTGGACTAGCGGGGGGCCCGGGACCCAGTACTTC.

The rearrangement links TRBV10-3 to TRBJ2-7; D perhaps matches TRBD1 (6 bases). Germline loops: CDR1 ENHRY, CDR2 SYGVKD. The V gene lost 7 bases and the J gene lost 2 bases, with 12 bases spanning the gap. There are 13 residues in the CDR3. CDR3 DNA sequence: TGTGCCATCACCGGGACACCGACCTACGAGCAGTACTTC. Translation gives CAITGTPTYEQYF.

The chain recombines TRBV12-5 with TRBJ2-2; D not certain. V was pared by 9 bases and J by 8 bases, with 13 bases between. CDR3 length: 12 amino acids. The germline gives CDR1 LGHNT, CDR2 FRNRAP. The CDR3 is CASEFGAGELFF. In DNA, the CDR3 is TGTGCTAGCGAATTCGGTGCGGGGGAGCTGTTTTTT.

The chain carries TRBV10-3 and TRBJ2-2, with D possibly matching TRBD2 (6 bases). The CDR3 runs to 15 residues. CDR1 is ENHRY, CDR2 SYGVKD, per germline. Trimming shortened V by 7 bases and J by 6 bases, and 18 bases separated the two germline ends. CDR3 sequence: CAINPGLLSSGELFF. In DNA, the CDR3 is TGTGCCATCAATCCGGGACTCCTGTCTTCCGGGGAGCTGTTTTTT.

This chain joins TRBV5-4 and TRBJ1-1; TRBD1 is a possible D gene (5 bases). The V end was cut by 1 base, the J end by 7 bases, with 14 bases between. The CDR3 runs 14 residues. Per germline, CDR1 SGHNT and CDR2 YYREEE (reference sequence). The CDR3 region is CASSLLGGIDEAFF. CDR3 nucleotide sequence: TGTGCCAGCAGCTTGCTGGGGGGGATAGATGAAGCTTTCTTT. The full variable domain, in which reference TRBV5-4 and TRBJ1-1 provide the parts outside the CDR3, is ETGVTQSPTHLIKTRGQQVTLRCSSQSGHNTVSWYQQALGQGPQFIFQYYREEENGRGNFPPRFSGLQFPNYSSELNVNALELDDSALYLCASSLLGGIDEAFFGQGTRLTVV.

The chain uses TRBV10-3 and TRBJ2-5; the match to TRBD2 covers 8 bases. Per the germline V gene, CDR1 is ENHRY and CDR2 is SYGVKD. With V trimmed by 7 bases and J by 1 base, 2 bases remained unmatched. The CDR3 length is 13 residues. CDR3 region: CAIKSGSQETQYF. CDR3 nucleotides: TGTGCCATCAAAAGCGGGAGCCAAGAGACCCAGTACTTC.

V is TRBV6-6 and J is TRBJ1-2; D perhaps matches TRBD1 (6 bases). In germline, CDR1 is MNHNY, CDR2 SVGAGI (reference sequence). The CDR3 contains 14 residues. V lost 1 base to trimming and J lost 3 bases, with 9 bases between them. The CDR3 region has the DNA TGTGCCAGCAGTTACTGGTCAGGGGACTATGGCTACACCTTC. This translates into CASSYWSGDYGYTF.

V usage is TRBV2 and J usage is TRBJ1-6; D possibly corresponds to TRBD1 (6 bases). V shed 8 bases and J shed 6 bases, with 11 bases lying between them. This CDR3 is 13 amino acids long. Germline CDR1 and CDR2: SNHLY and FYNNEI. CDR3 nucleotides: TGTGCCAGCGCTGGACAGTTTAATTCACCCCTCCACTTT. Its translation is CASAGQFNSPLHF.

In DNA, the CDR3 is TGTGCCAGCAGCTCGGGGGCTGGGGCCAACGTCCTGACTTTC. Its protein is CASSSGAGANVLTF. The chain carries TRBV5-4 and TRBJ2-6, with D perhaps TRBD2 (6 bases). Germline V gene data show CDR1 as SGHNT and CDR2 as YYREEE (reference sequence). CDR3 size: 14 residues. Trimming removed 3 bases at V and 2 bases at J, with 6 bases between.

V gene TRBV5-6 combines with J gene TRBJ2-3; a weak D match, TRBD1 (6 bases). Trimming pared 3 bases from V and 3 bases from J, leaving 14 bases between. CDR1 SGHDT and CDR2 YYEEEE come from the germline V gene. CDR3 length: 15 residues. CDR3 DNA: TGTGCCAGCAGCTCGACAGGCCGTTTGACAGATACGCAGTATTTT. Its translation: CASSSTGRLTDTQYF.

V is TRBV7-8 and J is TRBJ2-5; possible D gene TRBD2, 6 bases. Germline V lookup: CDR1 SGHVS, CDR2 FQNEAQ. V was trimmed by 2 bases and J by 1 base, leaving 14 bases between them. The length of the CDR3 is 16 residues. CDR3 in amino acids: CASSLRDFTLQETQYF. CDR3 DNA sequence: TGTGCCAGCAGCTTACGGGACTTCACCCTCCAAGAGACCCAGTACTTC. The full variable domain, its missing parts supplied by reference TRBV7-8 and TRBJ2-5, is GAGVSQSPRYKVAKRGQDVALRCDPISGHVSLFWYQQALGQGPEFLTYFQNEAQLDKSGLPSDRFFAERPEGSVSTLKIQRTQQEDSAVYLCASSLRDFTLQETQYFGPGTRLLVL.

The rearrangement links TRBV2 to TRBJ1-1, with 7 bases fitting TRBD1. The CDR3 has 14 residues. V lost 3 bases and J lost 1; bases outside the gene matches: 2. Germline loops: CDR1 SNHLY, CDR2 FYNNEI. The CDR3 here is CASSEGTENTEAFF. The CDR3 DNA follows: TGTGCCAGCAGTGAGGGGACAGAGAACACTGAAGCTTTCTTT.

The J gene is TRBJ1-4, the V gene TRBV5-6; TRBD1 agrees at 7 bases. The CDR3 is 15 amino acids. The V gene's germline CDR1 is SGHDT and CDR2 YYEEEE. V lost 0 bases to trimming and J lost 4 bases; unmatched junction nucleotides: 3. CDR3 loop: CASSLGGTVNEKLFF. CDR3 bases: TGTGCCAGCAGCTTGGGGGGGACAGTTAATGAAAAACTGTTTTTT.

The CDR3 here is CASSLGQGEETQYF. The CDR3 nucleotides read TGTGCCAGCAGCTTAGGTCAGGGCGAGGAGACCCAGTACTTC. The chain joins TRBV11-1 to TRBJ2-5, with a possible D match to TRBD1 (5 bases). CDR1 is SGHAT and CDR2 is FQDESV in the germline V gene (reference sequence). This CDR3 comprises 14 residues. Between the trimmed V and J ends, which lost 1 base and 5 bases, there was a span of 11 bases.

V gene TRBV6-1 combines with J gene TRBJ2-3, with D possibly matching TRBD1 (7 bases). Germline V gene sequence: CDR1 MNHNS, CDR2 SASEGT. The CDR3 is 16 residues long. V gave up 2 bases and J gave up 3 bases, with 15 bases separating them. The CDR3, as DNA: TGTGCCAGCAGTGAAAGGGGGCGGGGATTTACAGATACGCAGTATTTT. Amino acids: CASSERGRGFTDTQYF.

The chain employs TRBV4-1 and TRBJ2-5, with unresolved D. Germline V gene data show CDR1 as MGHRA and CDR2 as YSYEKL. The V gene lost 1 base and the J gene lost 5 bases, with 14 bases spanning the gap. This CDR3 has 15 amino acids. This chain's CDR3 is CASSQVDLPKETQYF. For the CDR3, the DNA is TGCGCCAGCAGCCAAGTAGATTTGCCCAAGGAGACCCAGTACTTC.

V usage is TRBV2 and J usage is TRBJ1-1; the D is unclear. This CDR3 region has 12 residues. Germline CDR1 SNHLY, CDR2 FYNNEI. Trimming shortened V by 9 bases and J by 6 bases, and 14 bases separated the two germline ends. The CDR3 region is CARTLRGAEAFF. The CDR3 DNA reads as TGTGCCAGAACCCTCCGGGGTGCTGAAGCTTTCTTT.

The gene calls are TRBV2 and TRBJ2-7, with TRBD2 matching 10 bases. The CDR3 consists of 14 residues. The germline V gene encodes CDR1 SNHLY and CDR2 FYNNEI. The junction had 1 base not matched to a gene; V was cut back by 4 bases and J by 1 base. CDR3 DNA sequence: TGTGCCAGCAGTGCTAGCGGGGGTTCCTACGAGCAGTACTTC. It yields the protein CASSASGGSYEQYF. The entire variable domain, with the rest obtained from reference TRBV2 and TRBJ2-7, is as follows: EPEVTQTPSHQVTQMGQEVILRCVPISNHLYFYWYRQILGQKVEFLVSFYNNEISEKSEIFDDQFSVERPDGSNFTLKIRSTKLEDSAMYFCASSASGGSYEQYFGPGTRLTVT.

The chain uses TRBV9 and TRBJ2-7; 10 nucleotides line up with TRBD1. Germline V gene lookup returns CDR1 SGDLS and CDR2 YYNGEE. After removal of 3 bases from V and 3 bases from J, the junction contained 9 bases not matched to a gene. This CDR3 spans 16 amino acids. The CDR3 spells CASSAHGGQGFYEQYF. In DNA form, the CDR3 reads TGTGCCAGCAGCGCACATGGGGGACAGGGGTTCTACGAGCAGTACTTC.

The CDR3 nucleotides read TGTGCCAGCAGCCAAGAAAACGGCGGGGGGGCTCACGAGCAGTACTTC. Translating it yields CASSQENGGGAHEQYF. The chain combines TRBV4-2 with TRBJ2-7, with 9 nucleotides matching TRBD2. Germline V gene data show CDR1 as LGHNA and CDR2 as YNFKEQ. Unmatched junction bases numbered 8, after V lost 0 bases and J lost 5 bases. This CDR3 is 16 amino acids long.

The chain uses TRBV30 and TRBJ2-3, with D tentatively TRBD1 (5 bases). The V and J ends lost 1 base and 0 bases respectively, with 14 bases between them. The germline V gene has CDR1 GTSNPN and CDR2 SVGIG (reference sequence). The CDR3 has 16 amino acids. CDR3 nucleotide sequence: TGTGCCTGGAGTGGACAGTTGACCTCTAGCACAGATACGCAGTATTTT. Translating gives CAWSGQLTSSTDTQYF.

CDR3 protein: CASSLLTSGRADTQYF. The CDR3 DNA reads as TGTGCCAGCAGCCTATTGACTAGCGGCCGTGCAGATACGCAGTATTTT. This chain connects TRBV5-6 to TRBJ2-3; 9 bases fit TRBD2. J was trimmed by 4 bases and V by 4 bases; bases with no gene match: 10. Germline V CDR1 and CDR2: SGHDT, YYEEEE. The CDR3 runs 16 residues.

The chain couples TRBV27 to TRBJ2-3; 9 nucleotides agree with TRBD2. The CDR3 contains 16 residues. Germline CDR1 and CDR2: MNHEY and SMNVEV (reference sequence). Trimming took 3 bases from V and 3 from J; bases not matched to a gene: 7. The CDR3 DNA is TGTGCCAGCAGTTTCCTCGCGGGGGGGCAGACAGATACGCAGTATTTT. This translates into CASSFLAGGQTDTQYF.

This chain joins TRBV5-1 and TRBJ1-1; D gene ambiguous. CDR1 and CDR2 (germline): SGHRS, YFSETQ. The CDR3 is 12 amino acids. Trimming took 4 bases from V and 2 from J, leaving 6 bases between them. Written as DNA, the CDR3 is TGCGCCAGCAGCCCAGATAACACTGAAGCTTTCTTT. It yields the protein CASSPDNTEAFF.

CDR3 residues: CASLDSHSGNTIYF. The CDR3 nucleotides are TGTGCCAGCCTGGACAGCCACTCTGGAAACACCATATATTTT. V is TRBV6-6 and J is TRBJ1-3, with D possibly TRBD1 on 6 matching bases. The CDR3 extends over 14 amino acids. Trimming stripped 8 bases from V and 0 bases from J, with 11 bases between. Germline V gene data show CDR1 as MNHNY and CDR2 as SVGAGI (reference sequence).

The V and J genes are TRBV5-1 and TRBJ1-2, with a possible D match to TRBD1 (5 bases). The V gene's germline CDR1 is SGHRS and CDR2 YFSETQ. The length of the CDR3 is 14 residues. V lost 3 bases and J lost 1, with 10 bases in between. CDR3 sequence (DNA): TGCGCCAGCAGCTGGCAGGGTGATAACTATGGCTACACCTTC. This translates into CASSWQGDNYGYTF.

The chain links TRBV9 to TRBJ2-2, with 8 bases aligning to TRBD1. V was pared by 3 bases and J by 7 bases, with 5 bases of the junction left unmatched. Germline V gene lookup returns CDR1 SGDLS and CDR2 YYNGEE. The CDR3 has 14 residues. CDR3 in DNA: TGTGCCAGCAGCGCACAGGGGGTAGACGGGGAGCTGTTTTTT. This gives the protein CASSAQGVDGELFF.

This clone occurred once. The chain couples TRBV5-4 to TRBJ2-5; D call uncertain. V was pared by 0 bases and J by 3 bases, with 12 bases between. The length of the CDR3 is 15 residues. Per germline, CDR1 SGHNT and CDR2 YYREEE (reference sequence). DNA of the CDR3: TGTGCCAGCAGCTTGGGGCAGGTCCAAAAAGAGACCCAGTACTTC. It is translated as CASSLGQVQKETQYF.